One and the same sample provided the 16 T cell receptor beta chains below, sequenced in a study of T cells after yellow fever vaccination. Each CDR3 protein gets one entry after TCRdb re-called the 5' RACE reads with MiXCR. The sample records about 68,000 distinct CDR3 sequences, approximately 7% being singletons. The specimen comprised CD8+ T cells sorted from PBMCs, sampled roughly 46 days after the first yellow fever vaccination. Receptors originate from a man between 18 and 29 years old who received the YFV17D yellow fever vaccine.

This clonotype was seen many times. CDR3 sequence reads: CATSSGQRNYNEQFF. CDR3 in DNA: TGTGCCACCAGCAGCGGACAGAGGAATTACAATGAGCAGTTCTTC. The V and J genes are TRBV15 and TRBJ2-1; a possible D gene is TRBD1 (6 bases). V was pared by 3 bases and J by 4 bases, with 13 bases between. The CDR3 runs 15 residues. Germline CDR1 LNHNV, CDR2 YYDKDF (reference sequence).

This clonotype occurred many times. The CDR3 nucleotides are TGTGCCAGCAGTTACGACGTGAACTCCTATAATTCACCCCTCCACTTT. It specifies CASSYDVNSYNSPLHF. The chain uses TRBV6-5 and TRBJ1-6, with D uncertain. Trimming removed 2 bases from V and 0 bases from J, with 8 bases in between. The CDR3 extends over 16 amino acids. Germline lookup yields CDR1 MNHEY and CDR2 SVGAGI.

This clonotype was picked up many times. The J gene is TRBJ2-5, the V gene TRBV20-1, with D possibly being TRBD2 (6 bases). The V end was cut by 2 bases, the J end by 3 bases, with 7 bases between. Looked up from germline, CDR1 is DFQATT and CDR2 is SNEGSKA (reference sequence). This CDR3 comprises 12 residues. CDR3 nucleotide sequence: TGCAGTGCTAGATCGGGAGAAGAGACCCAGTACTTC. Protein: CSARSGEETQYF.

This chain uses TRBV7-9 with TRBJ2-5, with 13 bases matching TRBD2. Germline values: CDR1 SEHNR, CDR2 FQNEAQ (reference sequence). The CDR3 spans 16 residues. The ends lost 4 bases at V and 2 bases at J; junction bases unmatched: 4. The CDR3 reads CASSSKLAGGQETQYF. The CDR3 DNA sequence: TGTGCCAGCAGCTCTAAACTAGCGGGGGGGCAAGAGACCCAGTACTTC.

This clonotype was counted at least ten times. V and J are TRBV7-8 and TRBJ2-3; D unclear. V was trimmed by 1 base and J by 0 bases, leaving 8 bases between them. Germline values: CDR1 SGHVS, CDR2 FQNEAQ. The CDR3 totals 15 residues. The CDR3 DNA follows: TGTGCCAGCAGCTTAGTTGTCCTTAGCACAGATACGCAGTATTTT. Protein: CASSLVVLSTDTQYF.

This clonotype was counted many times. The rearrangement uses TRBV20-1 and TRBJ1-1; D is possibly TRBD1 (6 bases). The germline V gene has CDR1 DFQATT and CDR2 SNEGSKA (reference sequence). The CDR3 extends over 14 amino acids. Between the trimmed V and J ends, which lost 6 bases and 3 bases, there was a span of 17 bases. CDR3 loop: CSARMGHRDTEAFF. The CDR3 DNA reads as TGCAGTGCGCGAATGGGGCACAGGGACACTGAAGCTTTCTTT.

This clonotype has ten or more counts. The chain carries TRBV6-5 and TRBJ2-1; perhaps TRBD2 as D (5 bases). The CDR3 totals 15 residues. The germline CDR1 and CDR2 sequences are MNHEY and SVGAGI. Trimming left V 7 bases short and J 1 base short, with 14 bases between. CDR3 bases: TGTGCCAGCACCGGACTCGTTAATTCCTACAATGAGCAGTTCTTC. This sequence encodes CASTGLVNSYNEQFF.

There are many counts of this clonotype. The chain is built from TRBV27 and TRBJ1-1; no clear D gene. Per the germline V gene, CDR1 is MNHEY and CDR2 is SMNVEV (reference sequence). V lost 5 bases to trimming and J lost 4 bases, with 23 bases between them. CDR3 length: 17 residues. The CDR3: CASSEPPLGAWGTEAFF. The CDR3 nucleotides are TGTGCCAGCAGTGAACCCCCACTTGGAGCTTGGGGCACTGAAGCTTTCTTT.

J is TRBJ1-6 and V is TRBV29-1; TRBD1 is a possible D gene (6 bases). V was clipped by 6 bases and J by 7 bases, with 19 bases between them. Germline CDR1 is SQVTM and CDR2 is ANQGSEA. CDR3 length equals 15 residues. The CDR3 sequence is CSVTVGQMGNSPLHF. In nucleotides, the CDR3 is TGCAGCGTCACTGTCGGACAGATGGGAAATTCACCCCTCCACTTT.

This clonotype has at least ten counts. The chain has TRBV7-9 and TRBJ1-1, with 7 bases matching TRBD1. V shed 7 bases and J 0 bases; nucleotides not matched to a gene: 11. CDR3 length equals 16 residues. Germline V CDR1 and CDR2: SEHNR, FQNEAQ (reference sequence). The DNA for the CDR3 is TGTGCCAGCATTGCGAGAGGGGGCTACATGAACACTGAAGCTTTCTTT. This encodes CASIARGGYMNTEAFF.

This clonotype was picked up many times. V usage is TRBV4-1 and J usage is TRBJ2-2, with 8 bases lining up with TRBD2. The V gene's germline CDR1 is MGHRA and CDR2 YSYEKL. Losses at the gene ends were 2 bases for V and 4 bases for J; bases not matched to a gene: 3. This CDR3 has 15 amino acids. In DNA form, the CDR3 reads TGCGCCAGCAGCCAATCTAGCGGGTTCACCGGGGAGCTGTTTTTT. This gives the protein CASSQSSGFTGELFF.

This clonotype was observed many times. V is TRBV6-5 and J is TRBJ2-2, with unresolved D. Trimming shortened V by 4 bases and J by 2 bases, and 17 bases separated the two germline ends. The CDR3 length is 17 residues. From germline, CDR1 is MNHEY and CDR2 SVGAGI. This CDR3 reads CASSFIRAILNTGELFF. The CDR3 coding sequence is TGTGCCAGCAGTTTCATCCGGGCCATACTAAACACCGGGGAGCTGTTTTTT.

This clonotype was detected ten times or more. The chain is built from TRBV14 and TRBJ2-1; D call uncertain. The CDR3 loop spans 17 amino acids. V was trimmed by 0 bases and J by 6 bases, leaving 18 bases between them. Germline CDR1 SGHDN, CDR2 FVKESK. The CDR3 region is CASSQELGVAPFNEQFF. CDR3 in DNA: TGTGCCAGCAGCCAAGAACTTGGCGTGGCCCCCTTCAATGAGCAGTTCTTC.

Notes on this clonotype: This may stem from a read error, because a much larger clone lies one nucleotide away. CDR3 bases: TGCGCCAGCAGCCAAGACTACGGGACTTTGGCCATTCAGTACTTC. Translation gives CASSQDYGTLAIQYF. The rearrangement joins TRBV4-3 to TRBJ2-4, with D tentatively TRBD2 (6 bases). The CDR3 loop spans 15 amino acids. Trimming shortened V by 0 bases and J by 9 bases, and 15 bases separated the two germline ends. Germline values: CDR1 LGHNA, CDR2 YSLEER.

This clonotype has a count of ten or more. The gene calls are TRBV11-2 and TRBJ2-7; D may be TRBD1 or TRBD2 (6 bases each). Trimming removed 2 bases at V and 5 bases at J, with 7 bases between. Germline assignment: CDR1 SGHAT and CDR2 FQNNGV. CDR3 length equals 12 residues. CDR3 in amino acids: CASSLRGDEQYF. DNA of the CDR3: TGTGCCAGCAGCTTAAGGGGGGACGAGCAGTACTTC.

This clonotype has ten or more counts. V is TRBV7-9 and J is TRBJ2-1, with 11 bases fitting TRBD2. V lost 5 bases to trimming and J lost 9 bases; unmatched junction nucleotides: 12. This CDR3 comprises 16 residues. Germline loops: CDR1 SEHNR, CDR2 FQNEAQ (reference sequence). CDR3 bases: TGTGCCAGCAGCGGACAGACTAGCGGGGCCTTGGGTGAGCAGTTCTTC. Amino acid sequence: CASSGQTSGALGEQFF.